The clone carrying this TCR beta chain was seen repeatedly, ten times or more. The source of the sample is a study of immune heterogeneity within non-small cell lung tumors. At the level of the study: The tumor set comprised several squamous cell carcinomas and 10 non-squamous carcinomas (plus 1 not otherwise specified).

Bulk tumor genomic DNA, approximately 570 ng per sample, was the template. Far-apart biopsies, several per primary tumor, were taken during surgery. The study enrolled patients with untreated, newly diagnosed non-small cell lung cancer who underwent curative surgery. CDR3 of TCR beta was amplified by multiplex PCR that used 32 V and 13 J primers. TCRdb passed the multiplex PCR reads through MiXCR, listing each CDR3 protein once. Of approximately 29,000 distinct CDR3 sequences in the sample, around 28% were seen once. In germline, CDR1 is LNHNV, CDR2 YYDKDF (reference sequence). The CDR3 is 13 residues long. V was trimmed by 3 bases and J by 8 bases, leaving 11 bases between them.

Sequenced: lung tumor tissue. The TCR comes from a man between 40 and 49 years old with non-small cell lung cancer. V gene TRBV15 combines with J gene TRBJ2-1; D may correspond to TRBD1 or TRBD2 (6 bases each). CDR3 sequence: CATSSNGGDEQFF. CDR3 nucleotides: TGTGCCACCAGCAGCAACGGGGGCGATGAGCAGTTCTTC.